These 12 T cell receptor beta chains share one sample of origin, sequenced in a study of follicular helper T cells after annual influenza vaccination (dated by TCRdb to the late 2010s). In light of the paper, this sample's time point label describes: 2014-2015 season, pre-vaccination. Library construction relied on the immunoSEQ multiplex PCR assay. TCRdb limited this immuneACCESS table to in-frame rearrangements with V and J called. A share of clones is missing; checked studies link under half to unresolved V genes, and the rest is unexplained. The sample contains approximately 11,000 clones, approximately 77% of them found a single time. Approximately 0.9% of the sample belongs to the ten largest clones. Source: CXCR5- memory CD4+ T cells sorted from blood, taken on the day of influenza vaccination. The intended sense of this specimen's cell subset or site label: CXCR5- memory CD4 T cells. These receptors were taken from an adult who received the influenza vaccine.

The chain is built from TRBV7-8 and TRBJ2-5, with TRBD2 matching over 12 bases. CDR3 length: 17 residues. Trimming removed 5 bases from V and 2 bases from J; junction bases left unmatched: 9. Per the germline V gene, CDR1 is SGHVS and CDR2 is FQNEAQ. As DNA, the CDR3 is TGTGCCAGCAGCGTAAGACCAGGACTAGCGGGACAAGAGACCCAGTACTTC. Residues: CASSVRPGLAGQETQYF.

In nucleotides, the CDR3 is TGTGCCAGCAGTTTATGGCCGGGGGGGACCCAGTACTTC. Its translation is CASSLWPGGTQYF. The genes are TRBV27 and TRBJ2-5, with TRBD2 matching over 7 bases. The germline gives CDR1 MNHEY, CDR2 SMNVEV (reference sequence). The J segment lost 7 bases and the V segment lost 1 base, leaving 3 bases of the junction unmatched. The CDR3 has 13 amino acids.

CDR3 amino acids: CAWRVESAVKTQYF. The CDR3 DNA reads as TGTGCCTGGAGGGTGGAGAGTGCGGTAAAGACCCAGTACTTC. V usage is TRBV30 and J usage is TRBJ2-5; no reliable D call. This CDR3 region has 14 residues. Germline V gene data show CDR1 as GTSNPN and CDR2 as SVGIG (reference sequence). Trimming stripped 3 bases from V and 6 bases from J, with 17 bases between.

The V gene is TRBV27, the J gene TRBJ2-1; a weak D match, TRBD2 (7 bases). Trimming shortened V by 2 bases and J by 4 bases, and 9 bases separated the two germline ends. Germline lookup yields CDR1 MNHEY and CDR2 SMNVEV (reference sequence). This CDR3 region has 14 residues. The CDR3 here is CASSLGRGYNEQFF. As DNA, the CDR3 is TGTGCCAGCAGTTTAGGGAGGGGGTACAATGAGCAGTTCTTC.

This chain connects TRBV10-3 to TRBJ1-2; 7 positions match TRBD1. V dropped 6 bases and J dropped 2; count of bases not matched to a gene: 9. The CDR3 length is 15 residues. CDR1 ENHRY and CDR2 SYGVKD come from the germline V gene. This chain's CDR3 is CAIREGAKGNYGYTF. The CDR3 nucleotides are TGTGCCATCAGGGAGGGGGCGAAGGGGAACTATGGCTACACCTTC.

The V and J genes are TRBV28 and TRBJ2-7, with TRBD1 matching 11 bases. The germline CDR1 and CDR2 sequences are MDHEN and SYDVKM. With 6 bases clipped from V and 3 bases from J, the junction kept 7 bases outside the gene matches. The CDR3 runs to 15 residues. CDR3 sequence: CASRRDRGSYYEQYF. CDR3 DNA sequence: TGTGCCAGCAGAAGGGACAGGGGGTCCTACTACGAGCAGTACTTC.

This chain links TRBV28 with TRBJ1-1, with TRBD1 as a possible D gene (6 bases). V lost 2 bases and J 4 bases, leaving 11 bases between the germline ends. Germline V gives CDR1 MDHEN, CDR2 SYDVKM. The CDR3 is 14 amino acids. The CDR3 DNA is TGTGCCAGCAGTTTACCCAGGGGCGCCACTGAAGCTTTCTTT. It translates to CASSLPRGATEAFF.

The chain uses TRBV14 and TRBJ1-1; maybe TRBD1 (5 bases). CDR1 is SGHDN and CDR2 is FVKESK in the germline V gene. V lost 4 bases and J lost 4, with 16 bases in between. There are 15 residues in the CDR3. Here the CDR3 reads CASSLPGAGFTEAFF. The CDR3 DNA is TGTGCCAGCAGCCTCCCCGGTGCAGGGTTCACTGAAGCTTTCTTT.

This clone was seen just once. The rearrangement uses TRBV11-2 and TRBJ2-2; 8 bases are a match to TRBD2. The germline V gene has CDR1 SGHAT and CDR2 FQNNGV. The length of the CDR3 is 16 residues. V dropped 1 base and J dropped 6; count of bases not matched to a gene: 7. The CDR3 DNA sequence: TGTGCCAGCAGCTTAGGAGGAGCGGGGGCGGCCGGGGAGCTGTTTTTT. This gives the protein CASSLGGAGAAGELFF.

This chain links TRBV18 with TRBJ2-2; 9 positions agree with TRBD2. The J segment lost 4 bases and the V segment lost 3 bases, leaving 6 bases of the junction unmatched. The CDR3 is made up of 16 amino acids. Germline V gene sequence: CDR1 KGHSH, CDR2 LQKENI. The CDR3, as DNA: TGTGCCAGCTCACCGCTGACTAGCGGTAGCACCGGGGAGCTGTTTTTT. It codes for CASSPLTSGSTGELFF.

The V call is TRBV28, the J call TRBJ2-3, with 10 bases aligning to TRBD2. The CDR3 runs to 15 residues. In germline, CDR1 is MDHEN, CDR2 SYDVKM. With V trimmed by 2 bases and J by 6 bases, 5 bases remained unmatched. CDR3 nucleotides: TGTGCCAGCAGTTTAGCTAGCGGGGGCCGGGATACGCAGTATTTT. Its translation: CASSLASGGRDTQYF.

The gene calls are TRBV29-1 and TRBJ2-2, with 7 bases matching TRBD1. The CDR3 extends over 13 amino acids. V lost 7 bases and J lost 0; bases outside the gene matches: 2. CDR1 SQVTM and CDR2 ANQGSEA come from the germline V gene. The CDR3 DNA follows: TGCAGCGGGGGACAGACGAACACCGGGGAGCTGTTTTTT. It codes for CSGGQTNTGELFF.